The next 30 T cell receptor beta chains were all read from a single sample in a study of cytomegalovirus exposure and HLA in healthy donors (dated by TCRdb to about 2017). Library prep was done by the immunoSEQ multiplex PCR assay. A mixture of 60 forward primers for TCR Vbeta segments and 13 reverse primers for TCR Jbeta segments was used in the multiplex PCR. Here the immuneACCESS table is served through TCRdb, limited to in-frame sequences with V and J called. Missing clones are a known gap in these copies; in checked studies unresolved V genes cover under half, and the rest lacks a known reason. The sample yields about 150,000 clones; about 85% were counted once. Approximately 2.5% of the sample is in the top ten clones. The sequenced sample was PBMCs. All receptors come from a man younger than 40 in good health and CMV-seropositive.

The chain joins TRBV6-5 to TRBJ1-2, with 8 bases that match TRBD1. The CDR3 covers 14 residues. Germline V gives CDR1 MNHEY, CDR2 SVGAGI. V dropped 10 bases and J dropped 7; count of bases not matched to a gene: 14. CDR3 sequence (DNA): TGTGCCACCGCCGAAGACAGGGGTATTACTGGCTACACCTTC. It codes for CATAEDRGITGYTF.

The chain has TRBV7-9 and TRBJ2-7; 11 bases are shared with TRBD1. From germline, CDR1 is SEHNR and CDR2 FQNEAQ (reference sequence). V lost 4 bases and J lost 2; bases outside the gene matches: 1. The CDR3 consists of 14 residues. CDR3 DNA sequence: TGTGCCAGCAGCTGGGGACAGGGGGCCTACGAGCAGTACTTC. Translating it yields CASSWGQGAYEQYF.

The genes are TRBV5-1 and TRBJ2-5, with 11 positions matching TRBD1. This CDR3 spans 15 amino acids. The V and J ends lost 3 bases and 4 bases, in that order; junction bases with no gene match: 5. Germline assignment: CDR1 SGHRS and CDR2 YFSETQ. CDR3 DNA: TGCGCCAGCAGCTACGCCGGGACAGGGGGAGAGACCCAGTACTTC. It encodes CASSYAGTGGETQYF.

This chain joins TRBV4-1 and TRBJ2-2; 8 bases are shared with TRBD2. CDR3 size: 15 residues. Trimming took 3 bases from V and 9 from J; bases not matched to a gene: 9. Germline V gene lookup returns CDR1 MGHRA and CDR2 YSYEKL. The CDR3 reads CASSQLLAVSRELFF. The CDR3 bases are TGCGCCAGCAGCCAGTTACTAGCGGTGAGCCGGGAGCTGTTTTTT.

The CDR3 sequence is CASSVGTSGTGETQYF. DNA for the CDR3: TGTGCCAGCAGCGTAGGGACTAGCGGGACGGGAGAGACCCAGTACTTC. This chain joins TRBV9 and TRBJ2-5; 12 bases are shared with TRBD2. CDR1 and CDR2 from the germline V gene are SGDLS and YYNGEE. The J segment lost 4 bases and the V segment lost 0 bases, leaving 4 bases of the junction unmatched. The CDR3 loop spans 16 amino acids.

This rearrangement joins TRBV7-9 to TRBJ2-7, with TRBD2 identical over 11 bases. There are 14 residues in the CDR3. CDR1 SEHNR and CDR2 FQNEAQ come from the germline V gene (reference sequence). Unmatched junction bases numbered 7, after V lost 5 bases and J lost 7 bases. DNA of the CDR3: TGTGCCAGCAGCCGCTTAGCGGGAGGGTTGGAGCAGTACTTC. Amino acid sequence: CASSRLAGGLEQYF.

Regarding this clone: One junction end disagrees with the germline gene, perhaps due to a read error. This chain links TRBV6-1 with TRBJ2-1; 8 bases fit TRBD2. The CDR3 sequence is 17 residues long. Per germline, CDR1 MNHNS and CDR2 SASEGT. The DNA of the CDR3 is TGTGCCAGCACTGAACTAGCGGCTCCTACCCTCTACAATGAGCAGTTCTTC. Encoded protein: CASTELAAPTLYNEQFF.

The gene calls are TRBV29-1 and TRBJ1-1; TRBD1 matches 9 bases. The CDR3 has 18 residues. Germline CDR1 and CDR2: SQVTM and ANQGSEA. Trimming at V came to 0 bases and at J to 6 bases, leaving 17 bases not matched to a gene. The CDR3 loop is CSVEDSKTGGVGFAEAFF. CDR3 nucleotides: TGCAGCGTTGAAGATTCGAAGACAGGGGGAGTAGGGTTCGCTGAAGCTTTCTTT.

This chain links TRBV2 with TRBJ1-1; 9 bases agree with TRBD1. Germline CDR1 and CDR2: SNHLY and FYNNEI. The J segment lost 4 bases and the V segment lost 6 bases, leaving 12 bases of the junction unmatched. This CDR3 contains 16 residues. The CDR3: CASSRTGEEWITEAFF. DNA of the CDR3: TGTGCCAGCAGCCGGACAGGGGAGGAGTGGATCACTGAAGCTTTCTTT.

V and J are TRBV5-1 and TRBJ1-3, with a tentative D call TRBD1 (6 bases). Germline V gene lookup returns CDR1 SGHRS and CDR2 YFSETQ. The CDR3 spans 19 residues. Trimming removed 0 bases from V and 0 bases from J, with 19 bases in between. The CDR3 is CASSLGGGAGPSSGNTIYF. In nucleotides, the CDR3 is TGCGCCAGCAGCTTGGGGGGGGGCGCAGGCCCTAGCTCTGGAAACACCATATATTTT.

The CDR3 nucleotides are TGCAGCGTTCGACTGCCCACCGAAAAACTGTTTTTT. Translating it yields CSVRLPTEKLFF. The chain recombines TRBV29-1 with TRBJ1-4, with D unresolved. Trimming took off 5 bases at V and 8 bases at J, with 12 bases between the two ends. Germline V gene lookup returns CDR1 SQVTM and CDR2 ANQGSEA. The CDR3 is 12 residues long.

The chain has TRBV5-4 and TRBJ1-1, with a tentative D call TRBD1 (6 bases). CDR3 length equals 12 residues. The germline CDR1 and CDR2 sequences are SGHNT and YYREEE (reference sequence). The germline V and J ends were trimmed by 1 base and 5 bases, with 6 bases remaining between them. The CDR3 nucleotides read TGTGCCAGCAGCTTGCAGGGGACTGAAGCTTTCTTT. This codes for CASSLQGTEAFF. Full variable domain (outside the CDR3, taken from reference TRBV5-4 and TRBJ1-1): ETGVTQSPTHLIKTRGQQVTLRCSSQSGHNTVSWYQQALGQGPQFIFQYYREEENGRGNFPPRFSGLQFPNYSSELNVNALELDDSALYLCASSLQGTEAFFGQGTRLTVV.

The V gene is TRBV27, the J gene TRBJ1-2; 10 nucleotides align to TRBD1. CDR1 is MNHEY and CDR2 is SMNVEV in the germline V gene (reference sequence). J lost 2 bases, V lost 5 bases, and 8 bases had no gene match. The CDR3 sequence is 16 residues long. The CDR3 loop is CASSPGTGEGNYGYTF. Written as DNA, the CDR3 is TGTGCCAGCAGTCCCGGGACAGGGGAGGGAAACTATGGCTACACCTTC.

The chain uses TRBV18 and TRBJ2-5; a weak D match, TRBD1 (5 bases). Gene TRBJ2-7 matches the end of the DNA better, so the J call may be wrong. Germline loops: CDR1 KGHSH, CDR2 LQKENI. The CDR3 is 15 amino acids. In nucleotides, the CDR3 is TGTGCCAGCTCACCAGGTTCGACAGCTACCTACGAGCAGTACTTC. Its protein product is CASSPGSTATYEQYF.

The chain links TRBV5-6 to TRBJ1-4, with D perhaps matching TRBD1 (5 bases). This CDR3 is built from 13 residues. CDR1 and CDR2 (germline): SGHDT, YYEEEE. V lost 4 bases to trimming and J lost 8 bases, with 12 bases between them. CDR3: CASSKRGGEKLFF. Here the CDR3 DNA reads TGTGCCAGCAGCAAACGGGGGGGGGAAAAACTGTTTTTT.

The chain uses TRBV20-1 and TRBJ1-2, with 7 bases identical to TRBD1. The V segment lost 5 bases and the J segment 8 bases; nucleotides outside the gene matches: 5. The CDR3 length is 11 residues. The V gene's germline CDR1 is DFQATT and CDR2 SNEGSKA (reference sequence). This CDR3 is CSAPTGFGYTF. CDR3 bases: TGCAGTGCTCCGACAGGGTTCGGCTACACCTTC.

The CDR3 sequence: CASSLDRVYEQYF. The CDR3 DNA reads as TGTGCCAGCTCACTAGACAGAGTCTACGAGCAGTACTTC. The gene calls are TRBV18 and TRBJ2-7; a weak D match, TRBD1 (5 bases). The CDR3 has 13 amino acids. Germline V lookup: CDR1 KGHSH, CDR2 LQKENI. The V and J ends lost 4 bases and 3 bases respectively, with 10 bases between them.

CDR3 nucleotides: TGTGCCAGCAGCTTCGGACTAGCGAGAGACTCTGGGGCCAACGTCCTGACTTTC. Its protein product is CASSFGLARDSGANVLTF. V is TRBV5-6 and J is TRBJ2-6; 9 nucleotides match TRBD2. Per the germline V gene, CDR1 is SGHDT and CDR2 is YYEEEE. The CDR3 totals 18 residues. Trimming took 2 bases from V and 0 from J; bases not matched to a gene: 6. The full variable domain, completed using reference TRBV5-6 and TRBJ2-6, is DAGVTQSPTHLIKTRGQQVTLRCSPKSGHDTVSWYQQALGQGPQFIFQYYEEEERQRGNFPDRFSGHQFPNYSSELNVNALLLGDSALYLCASSFGLARDSGANVLTFGAGSRLTVL.

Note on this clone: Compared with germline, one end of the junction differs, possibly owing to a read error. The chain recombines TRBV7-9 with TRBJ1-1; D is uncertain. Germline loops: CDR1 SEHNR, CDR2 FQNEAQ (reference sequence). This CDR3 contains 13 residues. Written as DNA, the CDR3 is TGTTCCAGCAGCTATTCGGGGAACACTGAAGCTTTCTTT. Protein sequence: CSSSYSGNTEAFF.

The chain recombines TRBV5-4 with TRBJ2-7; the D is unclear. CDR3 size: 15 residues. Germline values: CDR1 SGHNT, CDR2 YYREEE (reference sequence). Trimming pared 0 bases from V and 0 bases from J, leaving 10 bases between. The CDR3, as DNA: TGTGCCAGCAGCTTGGACGGTATGGTCTCCTACGAGCAGTACTTC. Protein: CASSLDGMVSYEQYF.

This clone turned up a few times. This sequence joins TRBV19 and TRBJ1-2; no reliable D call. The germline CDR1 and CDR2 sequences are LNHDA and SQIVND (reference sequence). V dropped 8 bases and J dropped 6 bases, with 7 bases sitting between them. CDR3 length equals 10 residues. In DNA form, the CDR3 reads TGTGCCAGTCGAGCCGATGGCTACACCTTC. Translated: CASRADGYTF.

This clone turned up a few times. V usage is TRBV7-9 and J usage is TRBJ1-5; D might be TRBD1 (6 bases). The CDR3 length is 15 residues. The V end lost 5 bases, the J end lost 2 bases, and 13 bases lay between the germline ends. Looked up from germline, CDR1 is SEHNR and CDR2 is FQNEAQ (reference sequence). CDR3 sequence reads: CASSATGPGNQPQHF. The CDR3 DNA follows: TGTGCCAGCAGCGCCACAGGGCCGGGCAATCAGCCCCAGCATTTT.

CDR3 region: CASSLSAGIDTGELFF. The CDR3 region has the DNA TGTGCCAGCAGCTTGTCAGCGGGAATAGACACCGGGGAGCTGTTTTTT. This chain connects TRBV5-6 to TRBJ2-2; 7 bases agree with TRBD2. Germline-derived CDR1 and CDR2 are SGHDT and YYEEEE. The CDR3 has 16 amino acids. V was pared by 1 base and J by 3 bases, with 6 bases of the junction left unmatched. The entire variable domain, with the rest obtained from reference TRBV5-6 and TRBJ2-2, is as follows: DAGVTQSPTHLIKTRGQQVTLRCSPKSGHDTVSWYQQALGQGPQFIFQYYEEEERQRGNFPDRFSGHQFPNYSSELNVNALLLGDSALYLCASSLSAGIDTGELFFGEGSRLTVL.

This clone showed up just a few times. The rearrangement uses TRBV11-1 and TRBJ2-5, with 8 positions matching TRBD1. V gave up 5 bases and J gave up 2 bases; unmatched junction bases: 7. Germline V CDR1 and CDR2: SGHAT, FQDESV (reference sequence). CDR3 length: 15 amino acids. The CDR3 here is CASSRGDRTQETQYF. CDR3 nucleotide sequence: TGTGCCAGCAGCCGAGGGGACAGGACTCAAGAGACCCAGTACTTC.

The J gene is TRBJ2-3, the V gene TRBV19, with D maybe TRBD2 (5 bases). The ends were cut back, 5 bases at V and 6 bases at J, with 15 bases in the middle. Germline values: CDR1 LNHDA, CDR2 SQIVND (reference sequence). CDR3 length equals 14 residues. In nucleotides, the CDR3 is TGTGCCAGTAGTCTCGGACTGATGAGGGATACGCAGTATTTT. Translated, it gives CASSLGLMRDTQYF.

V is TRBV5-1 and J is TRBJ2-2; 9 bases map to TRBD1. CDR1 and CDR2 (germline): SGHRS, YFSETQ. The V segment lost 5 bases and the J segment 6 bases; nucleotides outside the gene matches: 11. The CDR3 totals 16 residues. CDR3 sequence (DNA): TGCGCCAGCAGATACTACGGACAGGGGAGCGCCGGGGAGCTGTTTTTT. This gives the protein CASRYYGQGSAGELFF.

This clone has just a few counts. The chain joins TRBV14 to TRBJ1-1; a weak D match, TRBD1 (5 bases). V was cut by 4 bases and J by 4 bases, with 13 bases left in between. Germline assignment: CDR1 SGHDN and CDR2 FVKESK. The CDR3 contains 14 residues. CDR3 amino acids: CASSRLGLGTEAFF. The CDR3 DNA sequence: TGTGCCAGCAGCCGGCTGGGGCTGGGCACTGAAGCTTTCTTT.

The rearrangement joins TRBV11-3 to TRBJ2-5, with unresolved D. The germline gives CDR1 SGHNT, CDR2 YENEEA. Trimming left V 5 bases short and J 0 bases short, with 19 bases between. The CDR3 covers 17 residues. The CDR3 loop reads CASSPHLFAADQETQYF. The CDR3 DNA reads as TGTGCCAGCAGCCCCCACTTATTTGCCGCCGACCAAGAGACCCAGTACTTC.

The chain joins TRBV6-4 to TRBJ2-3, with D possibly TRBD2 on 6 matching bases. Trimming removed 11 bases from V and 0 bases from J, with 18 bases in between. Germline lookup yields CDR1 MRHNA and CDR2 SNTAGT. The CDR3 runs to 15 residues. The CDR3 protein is CASKSEGLSTDTQYF. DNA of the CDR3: TGTGCCTCTAAATCGGAGGGCCTGAGCACAGATACGCAGTATTTT.

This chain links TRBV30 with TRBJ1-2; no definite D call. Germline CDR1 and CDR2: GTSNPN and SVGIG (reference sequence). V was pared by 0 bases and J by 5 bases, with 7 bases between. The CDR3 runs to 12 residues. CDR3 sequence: CAWSVSVYGYTF. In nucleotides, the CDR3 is TGTGCCTGGAGTGTATCGGTATATGGCTACACCTTC.